This section outlines one T cell receptor (beta chain) sequence together with its context. Its antigen remains unidentified. The record originates from a study of T cell responses to AZD1222 COVID-19 vaccine. Findings and caveats of the study: There were repertoire samples only from the period after the peak T cell response. The CD4 TCRs associated with vaccination extended across spike and predominated at 160-218 and 743-854. Close to half of all spike-specific TCRs reportedly target regions of the variants that are unmutated. Baseline antibody screening turned up just a handful of seropositive AZD1222 recipients.

The CDR3 loop spans 15 amino acids. Per the germline V gene, CDR1 is SGDLS and CDR2 is YYNGEE. V was pared by 1 base and J by 1 base, with 10 bases between. Profiling relied on immunoSEQ multiplex PCR, and the TCRdb table lists in-frame clones only, not all of them. The sample records about 180,000 clones, around 90% being singletons. The sample consisted of peripheral blood, taken 28 days after the second AZD1222 dose. The chain couples TRBV9 to TRBJ2-3, with a tentative D call TRBD1 (6 bases). The TCR sequence derives from an adult who received the AZD1222 COVID-19 vaccine. CDR3 sequence: CASSVRPGGTDTQYF. In nucleotides, the CDR3 is TGTGCCAGCAGCGTAAGGCCAGGGGGCACAGATACGCAGTATTTT.